What follows are 30 T cell receptor beta chains derived from one specimen sequenced in a study of identical twins. In TCRdb, the 5' RACE reads were re-called with MiXCR into one record per CDR3 protein. The sample consists of about 530,000 distinct CDR3 sequences, 20% to 25% of them appearing once. The data also belong to a second study, concerning yellow fever vaccine responses in identical twins.

The specimen sequenced was CD4+ T cells sorted from blood. Source of these receptors: a woman under 30 in good health.

V usage is TRBV18 and J usage is TRBJ2-1; no reliable D call. This CDR3 has 14 amino acids. The germline V gene encodes CDR1 KGHSH and CDR2 LQKENI. Trimming cost V 3 bases and J 5 bases, with 11 bases left between them. CDR3 sequence reads: CASSPKREDNEQFF. The CDR3 coding sequence is TGTGCCAGCTCACCCAAAAGGGAAGACAATGAGCAGTTCTTC.

This chain connects TRBV15 to TRBJ1-2; 8 nucleotides match TRBD1. The CDR3 sequence is 15 residues long. V shed 0 bases, J shed 5 bases, and the junction held 5 bases outside the gene matches. The V gene's germline CDR1 is LNHNV and CDR2 YYDKDF (reference sequence). In DNA form, the CDR3 reads TGTGCCACCAGCAGAGATGGCGGGACAGGATATGGCTACACCTTC. Protein: CATSRDGGTGYGYTF. The full variable domain, completed using reference TRBV15 and TRBJ1-2, is DAMVIQNPRYQVTQFGKPVTLSCSQTLNHNVMYWYQQKSSQAPKLLFHYYDKDFNNEADTPDNFQSRRPNTSFCFLDIRSPGLGDTAMYLCATSRDGGTGYGYTFGSGTRLTVV.

Only a few counts were recorded for this clonotype. CDR3 sequence reads: CSTFGPGGDETQYF. For the CDR3, the DNA is TGCAGTACTTTTGGTCCAGGGGGCGATGAGACCCAGTACTTC. This chain uses TRBV20-1 with TRBJ2-5, with 8 bases aligning to TRBD1. The CDR3 loop spans 14 amino acids. J lost 5 bases, V lost 8 bases, and 13 bases had no gene match. CDR1 and CDR2 (germline): DFQATT, SNEGSKA (reference sequence).

This clonotype has a handful of counts. The chain employs TRBV12-3 or TRBV12-4 and TRBJ2-1, with 7 nucleotides matching TRBD2. Losses at the gene ends were 2 bases for V and 6 bases for J; bases not matched to a gene: 10. The CDR3 contains 16 residues. As DNA, the CDR3 is TGTGCCAGCAGTTTAAGGAATCGGGGGGTCAGCAATGAGCAGTTCTTC. Amino acid sequence: CASSLRNRGVSNEQFF.

The chain joins TRBV12-3 or TRBV12-4 to TRBJ2-1, with TRBD2 matching 9 bases. V was pared by 6 bases and J by 6 bases, with 12 bases of the junction left unmatched. This CDR3 region has 16 residues. CDR3 bases: TGTGCCAGCAGCCCTCATAGCGGGAGTGGTGGCAATGAGCAGTTCTTC. The encoded protein is CASSPHSGSGGNEQFF.

The J gene is TRBJ1-1, the V gene TRBV5-1, with D perhaps TRBD1 (6 bases). Germline loops: CDR1 SGHRS, CDR2 YFSETQ. This CDR3 is built from 16 residues. The V end lost 3 bases, the J end lost 1 base, and 16 bases lay between the germline ends. The CDR3 bases are TGCGCCAGCAGCTCCATCGAGGGGGGCGGGAACACTGAAGCTTTCTTT. It specifies CASSSIEGGGNTEAFF.

The table lists this clonotype with a few counts. The chain is built from TRBV10-3 and TRBJ1-2; D gene ambiguous. Germline CDR1 reads ENHRY; CDR2 reads SYGVKD. This CDR3 contains 11 residues. V was trimmed by 2 bases and J by 9 bases, leaving 7 bases between them. This chain's CDR3 is CAISEALSYTF. CDR3 nucleotides: TGTGCCATCAGTGAGGCCTTAAGCTACACCTTC.

The chain uses TRBV7-9 and TRBJ1-4; no reliable D call. Germline V gene data show CDR1 as SEHNR and CDR2 as FQNEAQ (reference sequence). Trimming pared 1 base from V and 0 bases from J, leaving 6 bases between. CDR3 length equals 15 residues. The CDR3 here is CASSLGAATNEKLFF. In nucleotides, the CDR3 is TGTGCCAGCAGCTTAGGGGCTGCAACTAATGAAAAACTGTTTTTT.

The J gene is TRBJ2-1, the V gene TRBV7-8, with 16 nucleotides matching TRBD2. The CDR3 extends over 18 amino acids. Germline assignment: CDR1 SGHVS and CDR2 FQNEAQ. V lost 5 bases, J lost 4 bases, and 8 bases stayed unmatched. This CDR3 is CASSTGLAGGTAYNEQFF. For the CDR3, the DNA is TGTGCCAGCAGCACGGGACTAGCGGGGGGGACGGCGTACAATGAGCAGTTCTTC.

The table lists this clonotype with many counts. The gene calls are TRBV12-3 or TRBV12-4 and TRBJ1-5, with D maybe TRBD1 (5 bases). The CDR3 loop spans 14 amino acids. V was cut by 4 bases and J by 7 bases, with 14 bases left in between. The CDR3 spells CASSSGTTRQPQHF. The CDR3 bases are TGTGCCAGCAGTTCCGGGACGACTAGACAGCCCCAGCATTTT.

This chain uses TRBV7-9 with TRBJ1-6; D call uncertain. Germline-derived CDR1 and CDR2 are SEHNR and FQNEAQ (reference sequence). CDR3 size: 14 residues. V lost 5 bases to trimming and J lost 8 bases, with 13 bases between them. In DNA form, the CDR3 reads TGTGCCAGCAGCCCCCGGGCCGCGGATTCACCCCTCCACTTT. This encodes CASSPRAADSPLHF. The full variable domain, rest sourced from reference TRBV7-9 and TRBJ1-6, is DTGVSQNPRHKITKRGQNVTFRCDPISEHNRLYWYRQTLGQGPEFLTYFQNEAQLEKSRLLSDRFSAERPKGSFSTLEIQRTEQGDSAMYLCASSPRAADSPLHFGNGTRLTVT.

At least ten counts were recorded for this clonotype. The chain is built from TRBV5-1 and TRBJ1-1; D perhaps matches TRBD1 (5 bases). The length of the CDR3 is 13 residues. V gave up 3 bases and J gave up 5 bases, with 11 bases separating them. CDR1 and CDR2 from the germline V gene are SGHRS and YFSETQ. CDR3 DNA sequence: TGCGCCAGCAGCTGGGACGGGGGGACTGAAGCTTTCTTT. Its protein is CASSWDGGTEAFF.

Here the CDR3 reads CAISETSGSYEQFF. The DNA for the CDR3 is TGTGCCATCAGTGAGACTAGCGGGAGTTATGAGCAGTTCTTC. V gene TRBV10-3 combines with J gene TRBJ2-1, with 11 bases that match TRBD2. V trimming: 2 bases; J trimming: 8 bases; junction bases outside the gene matches: 2. Germline CDR1 is ENHRY and CDR2 is SYGVKD. This CDR3 is built from 14 residues.

The V gene is TRBV20-1, the J gene TRBJ2-1; D may match TRBD1 or TRBD2 (5 bases each). Trimming removed 3 bases at V and 4 bases at J, with 16 bases between. Germline loops: CDR1 DFQATT, CDR2 SNEGSKA (reference sequence). The CDR3 has 15 amino acids. The CDR3 DNA sequence: TGCAGTGCTAGCCCCGGGGCAGACCAATACAATGAGCAGTTCTTC. This sequence encodes CSASPGADQYNEQFF.

This clonotype was counted only a few times. This rearrangement joins TRBV20-1 to TRBJ2-3, with D uncertain. Germline lookup yields CDR1 DFQATT and CDR2 SNEGSKA (reference sequence). This CDR3 spans 14 amino acids. Trimming removed 1 base from V and 6 bases from J, with 14 bases in between. The CDR3 DNA sequence: TGCAGTGCTAGAGTCTTCGGTGGAGCGGATACGCAGTATTTT. Protein product: CSARVFGGADTQYF.

This clonotype was found a few times. The rearrangement uses TRBV29-1 and TRBJ1-1, with 7 bases lining up with TRBD1. J gave up 1 base and V 6 bases, and 8 bases lay outside the gene matches. CDR1 SQVTM and CDR2 ANQGSEA come from the germline V gene. The length of the CDR3 is 14 residues. The CDR3 spells CSVRGQESNTEAFF. The CDR3 DNA follows: TGCAGCGTCCGCGGACAGGAATCGAACACTGAAGCTTTCTTT.

The table lists this clonotype with a few counts. The chain couples TRBV2 to TRBJ2-1, with TRBD2 identical over 7 bases. Germline trimming cut 3 bases from V and 8 bases from J; bases unmatched to any gene: 1. Germline-derived CDR1 and CDR2 are SNHLY and FYNNEI. This CDR3 spans 12 amino acids. The CDR3 region is CASSDAGDEQFF. CDR3 coding DNA: TGTGCCAGCAGTGATGCGGGGGATGAGCAGTTCTTC.

The V and J genes are TRBV20-1 and TRBJ2-5, with 7 bases matching TRBD1. Germline CDR1 reads DFQATT; CDR2 reads SNEGSKA (reference sequence). Trimming took 1 base from V and 1 from J; bases not matched to a gene: 6. The CDR3 covers 15 residues. CDR3 coding DNA: TGCAGTGCTAGAGTAGGGACAGCAGCCCAAGAGACCCAGTACTTC. This gives the protein CSARVGTAAQETQYF.

The chain couples TRBV10-3 to TRBJ2-6; 8 positions agree with TRBD1. The germline V gene encodes CDR1 ENHRY and CDR2 SYGVKD. The ends lost 11 bases at V and 2 bases at J; junction bases unmatched: 8. The CDR3 is 15 amino acids. The CDR3 region is CASTGVSTGANVLTF. The CDR3 DNA sequence: TGTGCCTCGACAGGGGTATCTACTGGGGCCAACGTCCTGACTTTC.

This clonotype turned up a few times. The chain joins TRBV18 to TRBJ2-7, with D uncertain. The germline CDR1 and CDR2 sequences are KGHSH and LQKENI. This CDR3 is 13 amino acids long. Trimming removed 5 bases from V and 5 bases from J, with 13 bases in between. In DNA form, the CDR3 reads TGTGCCAGCTCATATACCTGGATCGACGAGCAGTACTTC. Protein sequence: CASSYTWIDEQYF.

This clonotype appeared a single time. The J gene is TRBJ2-2, the V gene TRBV5-1, with TRBD1 matching over 9 bases. The CDR3 has 17 amino acids. Germline assignment: CDR1 SGHRS and CDR2 YFSETQ. With V trimmed by 4 bases and J by 6 bases, 13 bases remained unmatched. This CDR3 reads CASSKPTGGEGAGELFF. The CDR3 DNA follows: TGCGCCAGCAGCAAACCGACAGGGGGTGAGGGTGCCGGGGAGCTGTTTTTT.

The chain uses TRBV12-3 or TRBV12-4 and TRBJ2-1; the D call may be TRBD1 or TRBD2 (6 bases each). The germline V and J ends were trimmed by 2 bases and 10 bases, with 21 bases remaining between them. The CDR3 is made up of 16 amino acids. The CDR3 is CASSLSTGARLKEQFF. DNA for the CDR3: TGTGCCAGCAGTTTAAGTACGGGGGCCCGCCTTAAAGAGCAGTTCTTC.

V is TRBV12-3 or TRBV12-4 and J is TRBJ2-2; possibly TRBD2 for D (5 bases). The CDR3 extends over 15 amino acids. Trimming stripped 5 bases from V and 9 bases from J, with 19 bases between. CDR3 nucleotide sequence: TGTGCCAGCAGTCCGGGGATGGAGTTTCACCGGGAGCTGTTTTTT. Protein sequence: CASSPGMEFHRELFF.

The chain links TRBV6-1 to TRBJ2-7; no clear D gene. V lost 4 bases and J lost 2, with 15 bases in between. The germline CDR1 and CDR2 sequences are MNHNS and SASEGT. CDR3 size: 15 residues. In nucleotides, the CDR3 is TGTGCCAGCAGTGTAGACTTCTCTCCGGCCTACGAGCAGTACTTC. Amino acids: CASSVDFSPAYEQYF.

V gene TRBV7-9 combines with J gene TRBJ2-7; TRBD1 aligns across 8 bases. The CDR3 runs 14 residues. After removal of 2 bases from V and 3 bases from J, the junction contained 3 bases not matched to a gene. The germline V gene encodes CDR1 SEHNR and CDR2 FQNEAQ (reference sequence). The CDR3 loop reads CASSLTGTGYEQYV. CDR3 in DNA: TGTGCCAGCAGCTTAACCGGGACAGGCTACGAGCAGTACGTC.

The chain carries TRBV18 and TRBJ2-5; D is possibly TRBD1 or TRBD2 (5 bases each). In germline, CDR1 is KGHSH, CDR2 LQKENI. The CDR3 length is 13 residues. The germline V and J ends were trimmed by 1 base and 3 bases, with 6 bases remaining between them. The CDR3 coding sequence is TGTGCCAGCTCACCACGAGGGGAAGAGACCCAGTACTTC. Translating gives CASSPRGEETQYF. Complete variable domain (other parts from reference TRBV18 and TRBJ2-5): NAGVMQNPRHLVRRRGQEARLRCSPMKGHSHVYWYRQLPEEGLKFMVYLQKENIIDESGMPKERFSAEFPKEGPSILRIQQVVRGDSAAYFCASSPRGEETQYFGPGTRLLVL.

This clonotype was detected a few times. This chain uses TRBV15 with TRBJ2-3; 14 bases align to TRBD2. Germline V CDR1 and CDR2: LNHNV, YYDKDF (reference sequence). Trimming took 0 bases from V and 6 from J; bases not matched to a gene: 8. This CDR3 has 18 amino acids. The DNA of the CDR3 is TGTGCCACCAGCAGAGAGGGGACTAGCGGGGGTCAGAGGGATACGCAGTATTTT. Translating it yields CATSREGTSGGQRDTQYF.

The rearrangement links TRBV7-9 to TRBJ1-6, with D tentatively TRBD1 (5 bases). The CDR3 contains 13 residues. The germline V gene has CDR1 SEHNR and CDR2 FQNEAQ (reference sequence). The V end was cut by 2 bases, the J end by 10 bases, with 9 bases between. The CDR3 is CASSLPGDSPLHF. For the CDR3, the DNA is TGTGCCAGCAGCTTACCTGGGGACTCACCCCTCCACTTT.

This clonotype was seen a handful of times. J is TRBJ2-3 and V is TRBV24-1; perhaps TRBD1 as D (6 bases). Germline loops: CDR1 KGHDR, CDR2 SFDVKD. V was trimmed by 4 bases and J by 4 bases, leaving 8 bases between them. The CDR3 runs to 13 residues. CDR3 coding DNA: TGTGCCACCAGTGACTGGACAGCAGATACGCAGTATTTT. Residues: CATSDWTADTQYF.

This clonotype was seen only a few times. The chain joins TRBV28 to TRBJ2-1, with D tentatively TRBD2 (5 bases). The CDR3 is 11 residues long. The germline V gene has CDR1 MDHEN and CDR2 SYDVKM. Trimming pared 10 bases from V and 5 bases from J, leaving 9 bases between. The DNA for the CDR3 is TGTGCCATAAGAGGGAACAATGAGCAGTTCTTC. This codes for CAIRGNNEQFF.